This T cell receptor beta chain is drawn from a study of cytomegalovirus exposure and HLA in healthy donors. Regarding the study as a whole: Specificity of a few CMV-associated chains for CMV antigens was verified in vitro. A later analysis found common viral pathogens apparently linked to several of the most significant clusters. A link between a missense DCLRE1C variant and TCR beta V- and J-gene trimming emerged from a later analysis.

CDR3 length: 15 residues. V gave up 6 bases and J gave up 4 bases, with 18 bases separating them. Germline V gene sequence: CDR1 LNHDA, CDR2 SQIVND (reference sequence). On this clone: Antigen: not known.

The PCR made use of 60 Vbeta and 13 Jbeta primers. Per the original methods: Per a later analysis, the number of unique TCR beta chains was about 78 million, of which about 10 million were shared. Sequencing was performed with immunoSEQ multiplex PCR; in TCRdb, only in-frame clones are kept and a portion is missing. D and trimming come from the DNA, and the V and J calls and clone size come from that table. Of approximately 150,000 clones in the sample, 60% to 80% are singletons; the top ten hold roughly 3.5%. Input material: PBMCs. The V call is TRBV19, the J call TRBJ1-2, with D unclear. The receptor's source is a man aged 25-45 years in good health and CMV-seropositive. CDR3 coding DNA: TGTGCCAGTAGCCTAGCCCCGGGAGTGAGCTATGGCTACACCTTC. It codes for CASSLAPGVSYGYTF.